These 21 T cell receptor beta chains were all obtained from the same sample, sequenced in a study of shared clonotypes between healthy human individuals. This table comes from immunoSEQ multiplex PCR, and its TCRdb copy is limited to in-frame clones, with some not included. Counted here are about 470,000 clones, roughly 80% occurring once; the ten biggest clones make up roughly 13%. Sequences were obtained from PBMCs. Source of these receptors: a woman between 40 and 50 years old in good health. Some clones in this sample may be carry-over from other donors' samples.

To note about this clone: Additional DNA sequences in this sample encode the identical CDR3. This rearrangement joins TRBV18 to TRBJ2-1; 11 positions agree with TRBD1. Looked up from germline, CDR1 is KGHSH and CDR2 is LQKENI. The V and J ends lost 2 bases and 4 bases, in that order; junction bases with no gene match: 4. This CDR3 has 16 residues. The CDR3 DNA is TGTGCCAGCTCACCAACCGGGACAGGGGGGTACAATGAGCAGTTCTTC. Its translation is CASSPTGTGGYNEQFF.

This clone was observed once. One end of the junction fails to match germline, which may point to a read error. The identical CDR3 is also encoded by other nucleotide sequences in the sample. The genes are TRBV11-2 and TRBJ2-7; TRBD2 aligns across 7 bases. The germline V gene has CDR1 SGHAT and CDR2 FQNNGV. The CDR3 contains 15 residues. CDR3 DNA sequence: TGTGCCAGCAGCCCCGGGGGAGGGACCACCTACGAGCAGTACTTT. It encodes CASSPGGGTTYEQYF. Supplemented by reference TRBV11-2 and TRBJ2-7, the full variable domain reads EAGVAQSPRYKIIEKRQSVAFWCNPISGHATLYWYQQILGQGPKLLIQFQNNGVVDDSQLPKDRFSAERLKGVDSTLKIQPAKLEDSAVYLCASSPGGGTTYEQYFGPGTRLTVT.

The chain couples TRBV5-1 to TRBJ2-7, with D possibly TRBD1 on 6 matching bases. V was trimmed by 0 bases and J by 0 bases, leaving 10 bases between them. Germline V CDR1 and CDR2: SGHRS, YFSETQ. The CDR3 totals 15 residues. This chain's CDR3 is CASSLEMGASYEQYF. DNA of the CDR3: TGCGCCAGCAGCTTGGAGATGGGGGCCTCCTACGAGCAGTACTTC.

The gene calls are TRBV29-1 and TRBJ2-3; TRBD2 matches 13 bases. The J segment lost 3 bases and the V segment lost 6 bases, leaving 9 bases of the junction unmatched. The CDR3 loop spans 16 amino acids. The germline V gene has CDR1 SQVTM and CDR2 ANQGSEA. DNA of the CDR3: TGCAGCGTAGGGGGGACTAGCGGGAAGGTAACAGATACGCAGTATTTT. Its translation: CSVGGTSGKVTDTQYF.

The rearrangement uses TRBV9 and TRBJ2-3, with 9 bases matching TRBD1. Trimming removed 3 bases from V and 2 bases from J; junction bases left unmatched: 4. Per germline, CDR1 SGDLS and CDR2 YYNGEE. The CDR3 spans 15 residues. For the CDR3, the DNA is TGTGCCAGCAGCGGGGGACAGGGCTACACAGATACGCAGTATTTT. Amino acids: CASSGGQGYTDTQYF.

This clone was counted at least ten times. V gene TRBV13 combines with J gene TRBJ2-5, with TRBD2 matching 8 bases. Germline CDR1 is PRHDT and CDR2 is FYEKMQ (reference sequence). CDR3 size: 13 residues. With V trimmed by 6 bases and J by 1 base, 1 base remained unmatched. The CDR3 DNA reads as TGTGCCAGCAGTAGCGGGACCCAAGAGACCCAGTACTTC. This codes for CASSSGTQETQYF. Using reference TRBV13 and TRBJ2-5 for the parts outside the CDR3, the full variable domain is AAGVIQSPRHLIKEKRETATLKCYPIPRHDTVYWYQQGPGQDPQFLISFYEKMQSDKGSIPDRFSAQQFSDYHSELNMSSLELGDSALYFCASSSGTQETQYFGPGTRLLVL.

This clone was observed once. This chain uses TRBV5-1 with TRBJ2-3; 15 positions agree with TRBD2. Germline CDR1 SGHRS, CDR2 YFSETQ. This CDR3 has 18 residues. V trimming: 4 bases; J trimming: 3 bases; junction bases outside the gene matches: 9. The CDR3 sequence: CASSPGLAGGPGTDTQYF. CDR3 bases: TGCGCCAGCAGCCCCGGACTAGCGGGAGGGCCTGGGACAGATACGCAGTATTTT. The entire variable domain, with the rest obtained from reference TRBV5-1 and TRBJ2-3, is as follows: KAGVTQTPRYLIKTRGQQVTLSCSPISGHRSVSWYQQTPGQGLQFLFEYFSETQRNKGNFPGRFSGRQFSNSRSEMNVSTLELGDSALYLCASSPGLAGGPGTDTQYFGPGTRLTVL.

This chain links TRBV10-3 with TRBJ2-7, with 11 bases matching TRBD2. The CDR3 loop spans 19 amino acids. The junction had 13 bases not matched to a gene; V was cut back by 0 bases and J by 3 bases. CDR1 and CDR2 (germline): ENHRY, SYGVKD. The CDR3 DNA reads as TGTGCCATCAGTGAGTCGGGGGTAGCGGGAGGGCCTCCCCGCTACGAGCAGTACTTC. Translated, it gives CAISESGVAGGPPRYEQYF.

The V and J genes are TRBV13 and TRBJ1-1; a possible D gene is TRBD1 (5 bases). Between the trimmed V and J ends, which lost 5 bases and 1 base, there was a span of 17 bases. CDR1 PRHDT and CDR2 FYEKMQ come from the germline V gene (reference sequence). The CDR3 covers 16 residues. This CDR3 reads CASSPGRPGRNTEAFF. The CDR3 coding sequence is TGTGCCAGCAGCCCAGGGCGTCCGGGAAGGAACACTGAAGCTTTCTTT.

The chain is built from TRBV10-2 and TRBJ2-7; TRBD2 matches 9 bases. Germline loops: CDR1 WSHSY, CDR2 SAAADI. The length of the CDR3 is 16 residues. With 6 bases clipped from V and 2 bases from J, the junction kept 11 bases outside the gene matches. CDR3 sequence reads: CASRGELAGSAYEQYF. CDR3 nucleotides: TGCGCCAGCAGGGGTGAACTAGCGGGTTCTGCCTACGAGCAGTACTTC.

This clone has a single count. In the same sample, other DNA sequences code for this CDR3. The chain uses TRBV11-2 and TRBJ1-1; 9 bases line up with TRBD1. Trimming cost V 5 bases and J 5 bases; bases outside gene matches: 3. CDR1 SGHAT and CDR2 FQNNGV come from the germline V gene. This CDR3 has 13 amino acids. DNA for the CDR3: TGTGCCAGCAGCCCCGACAGGGGGACTGAAGCTTTCTTT. This encodes CASSPDRGTEAFF.

The genes are TRBV4-1 and TRBJ2-7; either TRBD1 or TRBD2 may fit D (5 bases each). V was shortened by 4 bases and J by 2 bases, with 9 bases between the two germline ends. CDR3 length: 13 residues. Germline CDR1 reads MGHRA; CDR2 reads YSYEKL. The CDR3 nucleotides are TGCGCCAGCAGCCGAGGGACCCCCTACGAGCAGTACTTC. It encodes CASSRGTPYEQYF.

This clone was recorded only once. J is TRBJ1-2 and V is TRBV21-1; the table gives TRBD1 as D, unverified against the DNA. TRBV21-1 is a documented pseudogene. The CDR3 is 14 residues long. The CDR3 DNA reads TGTGCCAGCAGCAAAGAGACAAGCAACTATGGCTACACCTTC. Protein: CASSKETSNYGYTF.

Here the CDR3 reads CAWNPGRSGNTIYF. CDR3 nucleotide sequence: TGTGCCTGGAATCCCGGGCGCTCTGGAAACACCATATATTTT. The gene calls are TRBV30 and TRBJ1-3; D gene uncertain. The CDR3 is 14 amino acids. V was shortened by 4 bases and J by 0 bases, with 10 bases between the two germline ends. CDR1 is GTSNPN and CDR2 is SVGIG in the germline V gene (reference sequence). Using reference TRBV30 and TRBJ1-3 for the parts outside the CDR3, the full variable domain is SQTIHQWPATLVQPVGSPLSLECTVEGTSNPNLYWYRQAAGRGLQLLFYSVGIGQISSEVPQNLSASRPQDRQFILSSKKLLLSDSGFYLCAWNPGRSGNTIYFGEGSWLTVV.

The chain uses TRBV30 and TRBJ1-1, with 10 bases aligning to TRBD1. Unmatched junction bases numbered 14, after V lost 4 bases and J lost 6 bases. This CDR3 region has 16 residues. The germline V gene encodes CDR1 GTSNPN and CDR2 SVGIG (reference sequence). CDR3 amino acids: CAWNAPTRDRGSEAFF. DNA for the CDR3: TGTGCCTGGAATGCACCAACCCGGGACAGGGGTTCTGAAGCTTTCTTT.

The gene calls are TRBV14 and TRBJ2-7; 8 bases are a match to TRBD2. Germline CDR1 and CDR2: SGHDN and FVKESK. This CDR3 region has 13 residues. J gave up 8 bases and V 9 bases, and 12 bases lay outside the gene matches. The CDR3 sequence: CASGLANPNKQYF. Here the CDR3 DNA reads TGTGCCAGTGGACTAGCTAACCCCAACAAGCAGTACTTC. The entire variable domain, with the rest obtained from reference TRBV14 and TRBJ2-7, is as follows: EAGVTQFPSHSVIEKGQTVTLRCDPISGHDNLYWYRRVMGKEIKFLLHFVKESKQDESGMPNNRFLAERTGGTYSTLKVQPAELEDSGVYFCASGLANPNKQYFGPGTRLTVT.

CDR3 residues: CASSGLAGVNWNTGELFF. Written as DNA, the CDR3 is TGTGCCAGCAGTGGACTAGCGGGAGTTAATTGGAACACCGGGGAGCTGTTTTTT. The rearrangement uses TRBV25-1 and TRBJ2-2; 12 bases agree with TRBD2. Trimming cost V 4 bases and J 1 base; bases outside gene matches: 7. CDR1 is MGHDK and CDR2 is SYGVNS in the germline V gene. The CDR3 length is 18 residues.

The table lists this clone with a few counts. This sequence joins TRBV7-2 and TRBJ2-1; D is undetermined. V lost 5 bases and J 5 bases, leaving 16 bases between the germline ends. The CDR3 length is 15 residues. Germline V gene data show CDR1 as SGHTA and CDR2 as FQGNSA. The CDR3 nucleotides are TGTGCCAGCAGCCCGCATGGGGTCCAAGACAATGAGCAGTTCTTC. This encodes CASSPHGVQDNEQFF.

This chain connects TRBV5-1 to TRBJ2-5; unclear D gene. Trimming removed 4 bases from V and 4 bases from J, with 17 bases in between. The CDR3 loop spans 15 amino acids. Germline V gene sequence: CDR1 SGHRS, CDR2 YFSETQ. The CDR3 loop reads CASSPQGWAGETQYF. The CDR3 DNA sequence: TGCGCCAGCAGCCCCCAAGGGTGGGCCGGAGAGACCCAGTACTTC.

This clone was recorded many times. The chain recombines TRBV14 with TRBJ2-1; D remains unclear. Germline values: CDR1 SGHDN, CDR2 FVKESK. This CDR3 region has 14 residues. V lost 2 bases to trimming and J lost 5 bases, with 10 bases between them. The CDR3 nucleotides are TGTGCCAGCAGCCAAAACCCGTTTGACAATGAGCAGTTCTTC. Translated: CASSQNPFDNEQFF.

CDR3 protein: CASSQEGTGSGANVLTF. The DNA of the CDR3 is TGCGCCAGCAGCCAAGAAGGGACAGGTTCTGGGGCCAACGTCCTGACTTTC. The V and J genes are TRBV4-1 and TRBJ2-6; 8 bases fit TRBD1. CDR3 length: 17 amino acids. Germline trimming cut 0 bases from V and 1 base from J; bases unmatched to any gene: 2. Germline lookup yields CDR1 MGHRA and CDR2 YSYEKL.